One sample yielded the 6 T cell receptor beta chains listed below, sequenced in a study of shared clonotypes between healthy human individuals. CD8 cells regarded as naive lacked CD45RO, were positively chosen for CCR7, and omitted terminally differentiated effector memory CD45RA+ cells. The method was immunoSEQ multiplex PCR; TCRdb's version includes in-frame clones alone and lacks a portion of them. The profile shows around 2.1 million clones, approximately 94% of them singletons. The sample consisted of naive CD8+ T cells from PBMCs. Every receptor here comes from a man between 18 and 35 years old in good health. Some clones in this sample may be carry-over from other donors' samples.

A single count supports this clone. The CDR3 DNA is TGTGCCAGCAGTGGATACATGGCAGGGGGCTCCTACGAGCAGTACTTC. It is translated as CASSGYMAGGSYEQYF. This chain links TRBV6-1 with TRBJ2-7; 7 positions agree with TRBD1. The CDR3 has 16 residues. Germline assignment: CDR1 MNHNS and CDR2 SASEGT. Trimming removed 4 bases from V and 0 bases from J; junction bases left unmatched: 9.

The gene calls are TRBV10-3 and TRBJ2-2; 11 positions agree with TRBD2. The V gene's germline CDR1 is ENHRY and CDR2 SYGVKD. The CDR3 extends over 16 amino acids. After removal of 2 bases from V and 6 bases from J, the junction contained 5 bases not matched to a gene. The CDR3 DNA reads TGTGCCATCAGTGAGATAGCGGGAGGGCCCTCCGGGGAGCTGTTTTTT. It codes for CAISEIAGGPSGELFF.

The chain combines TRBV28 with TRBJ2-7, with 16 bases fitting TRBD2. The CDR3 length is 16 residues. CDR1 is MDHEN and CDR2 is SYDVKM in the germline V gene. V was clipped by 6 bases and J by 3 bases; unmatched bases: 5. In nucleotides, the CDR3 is TGTGCCAGCAGCCCGGGACTAGCGGGAGGGTTCTACGAGCAGTACTTC. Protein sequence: CASSPGLAGGFYEQYF.

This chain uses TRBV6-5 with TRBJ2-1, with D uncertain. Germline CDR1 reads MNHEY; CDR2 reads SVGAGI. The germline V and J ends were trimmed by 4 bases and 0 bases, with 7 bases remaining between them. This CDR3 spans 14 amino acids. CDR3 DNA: TGTGCCAGCAGTTCCATGAGCTCCTACAATGAGCAGTTCTTC. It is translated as CASSSMSSYNEQFF.

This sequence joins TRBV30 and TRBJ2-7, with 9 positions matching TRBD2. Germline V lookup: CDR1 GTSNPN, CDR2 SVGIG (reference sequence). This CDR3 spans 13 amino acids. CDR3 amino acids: CRMVTSGSYEQYF. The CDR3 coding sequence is TGTAGGATGGTGACTAGCGGATCCTACGAGCAGTACTTC. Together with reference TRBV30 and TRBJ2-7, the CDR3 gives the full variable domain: SQTIHQWPATLVQPVGSPLSLECTVEGTSNPNLYWYRQAAGRGLQLLFYSVGIGQISSEVPQNLSASRPQDRQFILSSKKLLLSDSGFYLCRMVTSGSYEQYFGPGTRLTVT.

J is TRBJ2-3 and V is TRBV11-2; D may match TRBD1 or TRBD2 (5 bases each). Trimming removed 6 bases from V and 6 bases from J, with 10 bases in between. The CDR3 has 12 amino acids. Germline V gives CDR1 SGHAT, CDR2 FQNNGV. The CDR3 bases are TGTGCCAGCAGGATAGGGACCGATACGCAGTATTTT. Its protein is CASRIGTDTQYF.